The 9 T cell receptor beta chains listed next were all sequenced from one sample in a study of T cell clonality in common variable immunodeficiency. Clones were read by immunoSEQ multiplex PCR, and TCRdb kept only the in-frame ones, dropping some. Found here are tens of thousands of clones, no singletons; the ten largest cover approximately 2%. The sequencing input was peripheral blood mononuclear cells. All receptors come from a person aged 18-69 years in good health.

This clone was counted many times. The CDR3 goes on 3 residues after the read ends, and that part is filled in from the germline J gene. The chain links TRBV5-4 to TRBJ1-3, with a possible D match to TRBD1 (5 bases). This CDR3 is built from 14 residues. The V end was cut by 1 base, the J end by 4 bases, with 9 bases between. In germline, CDR1 is SGHNT, CDR2 YYREEE (reference sequence). The CDR3 sequence: CASSLQGSGNTIYF. CDR3 bases read: TGTGCCAGCAGCTTGCAGGGTTCGGGAAACACC.

This clone has a count of ten or more. The DNA read from the CDR3 is TGTGCCAGCAGCTTGGGAGGGGGCGTCTCAGGCGAG. Residues: CASSLGGGVSGE. The full-length CDR3 reads as CASSLGGGVSGEQYF. The chain uses TRBV5-4 and TRBJ2-7; TRBD1 aligns across 7 bases. The read falls 3 residues short of the CDR3 end, and the missing part is taken from the germline J gene. This CDR3 has 15 residues. Germline loops: CDR1 SGHNT, CDR2 YYREEE (reference sequence). The V segment lost 0 bases and the J segment 6 bases; nucleotides outside the gene matches: 9.

This clone was picked up many times. The missing CDR3 end, 3 residues past where the read stops, is filled in from the germline J gene. The chain uses TRBV20-1 and TRBJ2-5; D perhaps matches TRBD2 (6 bases). Germline CDR1 is DFQATT and CDR2 is SNEGSKA (reference sequence). Deletions cut 0 bases from V and 2 bases from J, with 10 bases between. This CDR3 has 14 residues. The sequenced part of the CDR3 DNA is TGCAGTGCTAGAGATTTTGGAGGGCAAGAGACC. It specifies CSARDFGGQET. The entire CDR3 protein is CSARDFGGQETQYF.

This clone has a count of ten or more. The read is 3 residues too short to cover the CDR3 end, so that end is filled in from the germline J gene. The gene calls are TRBV20-1 and TRBJ2-2, with D perhaps given as TRBD1 or TRBD2 (5 bases each). CDR3 length: 17 residues. Germline-derived CDR1 and CDR2 are DFQATT and SNEGSKA (reference sequence). CDR3 sequence: CSAREGPGSTGANVLFF. The covered CDR3 bases are TGCAGTGCTAGAGAGGGGCCAGGGAGTACTGGGGCCAACGTG.

Notes on this clone: The CDR3 is cut off 3 residues early in the read; its end comes from the germline J gene. This chain joins TRBV11-3 and TRBJ1-1; D not certain. CDR1 SGHNT and CDR2 YENEEA come from the germline V gene. V was shortened by 3 bases and J by 1 base, with 6 bases between the two germline ends. This CDR3 contains 13 residues. Incomplete CDR3 DNA: TGTGCCAGCAGCTTTTTTCAGAACACTGAA. This sequence encodes CASSFFQNTE. The complete CDR3 reads CASSFFQNTEAFF.

This clone was seen repeatedly, ten times or more. The CDR3 extends 3 residues past the end of the read, so its final part is completed from the germline J gene. The chain links TRBV30 to TRBJ2-4; D possibly corresponds to TRBD1 (5 bases). The V end lost 5 bases, the J end lost 6 bases, and 11 bases lay between the germline ends. Germline CDR1 is GTSNPN and CDR2 is SVGIG (reference sequence). The CDR3 runs to 12 residues. The CDR3 protein is CAWDGDRNIQYF. The sequenced CDR3 bases are TGTGCCTGGGATGGTGACAGAAACATT.

This clone appeared a few times. The read finishes 3 residues shy of the CDR3 end, and the germline J gene is used to complete it. The rearrangement links TRBV20-1 to TRBJ1-5; D gene uncertain. This CDR3 comprises 13 residues. V was clipped by 3 bases and J by 7 bases, with 13 bases between them. Germline values: CDR1 DFQATT, CDR2 SNEGSKA (reference sequence). This chain's CDR3 is CSARERGGQPQHF. The CDR3 bases that were read are TGCAGTGCTAGGGAACGGGGAGGACAGCCC.

This clone was observed many times. The read ends 3 residues before the CDR3 terminus; that terminus is restored from the germline J gene. The chain carries TRBV13 and TRBJ2-2; 9 bases match TRBD2. CDR3 length: 19 residues. CDR1 PRHDT and CDR2 FYEKMQ come from the germline V gene (reference sequence). Germline trimming cut 3 bases from V and 6 bases from J; bases unmatched to any gene: 17. CDR3 amino acids: CASSFPGGLRGGLPGELFF. CDR3 bases read: TGTGCCAGCAGCTTCCCAGGGGGATTGCGGGGGGGCCTCCCCGGGGAG.

At least ten counts were recorded for this clone. The read halts 3 residues ahead of the CDR3 end, with the missing end drawn from the germline J gene. This rearrangement joins TRBV7-8 to TRBJ2-5; 7 positions agree with TRBD2. Germline assignment: CDR1 SGHVS and CDR2 FQNEAQ. The CDR3 contains 14 residues. Trimming at V came to 4 bases and at J to 3 bases, leaving 5 bases not matched to a gene. CDR3 region: CASSSMGGKETQYF. The CDR3 DNA, read in part, is TGTGCCAGCAGCTCCATGGGGGGGAAAGAGACC.